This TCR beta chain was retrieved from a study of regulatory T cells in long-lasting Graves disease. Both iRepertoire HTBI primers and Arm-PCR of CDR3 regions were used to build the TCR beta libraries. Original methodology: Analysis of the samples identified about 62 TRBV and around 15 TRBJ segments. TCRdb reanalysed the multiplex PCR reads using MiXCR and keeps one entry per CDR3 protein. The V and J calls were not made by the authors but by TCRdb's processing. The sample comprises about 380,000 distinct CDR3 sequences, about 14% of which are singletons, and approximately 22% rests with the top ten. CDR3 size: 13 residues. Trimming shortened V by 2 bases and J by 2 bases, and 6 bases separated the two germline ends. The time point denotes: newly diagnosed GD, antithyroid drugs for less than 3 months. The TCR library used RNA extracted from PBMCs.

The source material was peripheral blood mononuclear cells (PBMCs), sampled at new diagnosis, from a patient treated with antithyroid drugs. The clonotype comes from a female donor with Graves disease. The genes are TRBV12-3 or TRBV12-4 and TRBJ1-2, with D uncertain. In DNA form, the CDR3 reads TGTGCCAGCAGTTTAATATGGAACTATGGCTACACCTTC. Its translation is CASSLIWNYGYTF.